The 2 T cell receptor beta chains below come from one sample, sequenced in a study of blood T cell repertoires in COVID-19. TCRdb keeps only in-frame clones here, not all; method: immunoSEQ multiplex PCR. The sample shows approximately 300,000 clones, roughly 90% of them seen only once. Sequenced: peripheral blood. The origin of the receptors is a man younger than 35 with active or convalescent COVID-19.

The gene calls are TRBV27 and TRBJ2-7; 12 bases agree with TRBD2. V dropped 4 bases and J dropped 5; count of bases not matched to a gene: 6. The CDR3 totals 15 residues. Per the germline V gene, CDR1 is MNHEY and CDR2 is SMNVEV (reference sequence). In DNA form, the CDR3 reads TGTGCCAGCAGTTGGAGACTAGCGGGAGAGAACGAGCAGTACTTC. Amino acids: CASSWRLAGENEQYF.

This clone was seen only once. The V call is TRBV14, the J call TRBJ1-2; TRBD1 might be the D (6 bases). Germline V CDR1 and CDR2: SGHDN, FVKESK. V lost 0 bases to trimming and J lost 7 bases, with 24 bases between them. The CDR3 runs 18 residues. The DNA for the CDR3 is TGTGCCAGCAGCCAAGAGTTTGGCCAGGGGAAAAGATCCTCTGGCTACACCTTC. It encodes CASSQEFGQGKRSSGYTF.